One and the same sample provided the 23 T cell receptor beta chains below, sequenced in a study of blood T cells in healthy people across ages. Sample-barcoded 5' priming and a J-beta primer mix drove a second PCR of roughly 6 to 12 cycles. TCRdb used MiXCR to reprocess the 5' RACE reads, holding one entry per CDR3 protein. The data show roughly 930,000 distinct CDR3 sequences, 45% to 50% seen once. Sequencing was performed on blood. The receptor source for this set is a man aged 25 to 40 in good health.

The rearrangement links TRBV6-1 to TRBJ2-1, with D possibly called TRBD1 or TRBD2 (6 bases each). CDR1 and CDR2 from the germline V gene are MNHNS and SASEGT. The CDR3 sequence is 14 residues long. V lost 1 base, J lost 8 bases, and 12 bases lay in between. The CDR3 DNA follows: TGTGCCAGCAGTGAAGTATACGGGGGCGATGAGCAGTTCTTC. It is translated as CASSEVYGGDEQFF.

This chain uses TRBV29-1 with TRBJ2-1, with D perhaps TRBD2 (6 bases). The CDR3 runs 12 residues. The germline V gene encodes CDR1 SQVTM and CDR2 ANQGSEA. Here the CDR3 DNA reads TGCAGGGTGAAAAGCGGGCTGAGTGAGCAGTTCTTC. Amino acid sequence: CRVKSGLSEQFF.

This rearrangement joins TRBV6-2 or TRBV6-3 to TRBJ2-5, with a possible D match to TRBD2 (6 bases). Trimming stripped 5 bases from V and 1 base from J, with 14 bases between. The length of the CDR3 is 15 residues. The V gene's germline CDR1 is MNHEY and CDR2 SVGEGT. The chain's CDR3 is CASSPSGTLQETQYF. The CDR3 DNA is TGTGCCAGCAGTCCTTCCGGGACTCTCCAAGAGACCCAGTACTTC.

This clonotype has just a few counts. The chain recombines TRBV28 with TRBJ2-2; TRBD2 aligns across 9 bases. The CDR3 is made up of 16 amino acids. V was clipped by 4 bases and J by 0 bases; unmatched bases: 3. Germline assignment: CDR1 MDHEN and CDR2 SYDVKM. CDR3 sequence (DNA): TGTGCCAGCAGTTCCCCTAGCGGGGCGAACACCGGGGAGCTGTTTTTT. It is translated as CASSSPSGANTGELFF.

This clonotype was counted only a few times. This chain connects TRBV4-1 to TRBJ2-1, with unresolved D. V dropped 3 bases and J dropped 0 bases, with 18 bases sitting between them. Germline loops: CDR1 MGHRA, CDR2 YSYEKL. CDR3 length equals 18 residues. The CDR3 nucleotides are TGCGCCAGCAGCCAGCTTTATACCAGCGAAGTCTCCTACAATGAGCAGTTCTTC. As protein: CASSQLYTSEVSYNEQFF.

The chain employs TRBV2 and TRBJ2-7, with unresolved D. Germline V gene data show CDR1 as SNHLY and CDR2 as FYNNEI. CDR3 length: 14 residues. The germline V and J ends were trimmed by 1 base and 6 bases, with 13 bases remaining between them. CDR3 bases: TGTGCCAGCAGTGAAGGGACCTCCCCTGGCGAGCAGTACTTC. It encodes CASSEGTSPGEQYF.

In its sample, this clonotype was seen a few times. The V gene is TRBV20-1, the J gene TRBJ2-3; 12 positions agree with TRBD2. CDR1 and CDR2 (germline): DFQATT, SNEGSKA (reference sequence). CDR3 length: 17 amino acids. Trimming at V came to 1 base and at J to 3 bases, leaving 8 bases not matched to a gene. CDR3 coding DNA: TGCAGTGCTAGAGCATCTAGCGGGGGGGCGCTGACAGATACGCAGTATTTT. Translated, it gives CSARASSGGALTDTQYF.

This clonotype was picked up many times. This chain connects TRBV2 to TRBJ2-5, with 7 bases aligning to TRBD2. Per the germline V gene, CDR1 is SNHLY and CDR2 is FYNNEI. Germline trimming cut 5 bases from V and 4 bases from J; bases unmatched to any gene: 10. The CDR3 is 15 amino acids. CDR3 DNA sequence: TGTGCCAGCAGTTACAGCGGGGACCTCCGAGAGACCCAGTACTTC. This gives the protein CASSYSGDLRETQYF.

The gene calls are TRBV4-1 and TRBJ2-2; no clear D. Germline V gives CDR1 MGHRA, CDR2 YSYEKL. This CDR3 is built from 11 residues. Trimming shortened V by 0 bases and J by 8 bases, and 1 base separated the two germline ends. DNA of the CDR3: TGCGCCAGCAGCCAAGAAGGGGAGCTGTTTTTT. It translates to CASSQEGELFF.

The chain employs TRBV3-1 and TRBJ2-5; D is unclear. V lost 0 bases, J lost 7 bases, and 9 bases lay in between. Germline V gene lookup returns CDR1 LGHDT and CDR2 YNNKEL (reference sequence). The CDR3 sequence is 13 residues long. CDR3 DNA sequence: TGTGCCAGCAGCCAAGATCATTCGGGGACCCAGTACTTC. Translated: CASSQDHSGTQYF.

This clonotype was observed a handful of times. The gene calls are TRBV6-2 or TRBV6-3 and TRBJ2-2; D unclear. The germline gives CDR1 MNHEY, CDR2 SVGEGT. Trimming removed 7 bases at V and 6 bases at J, with 12 bases between. CDR3 size: 13 residues. The DNA of the CDR3 is TGTGCCAGCAACCGGGCCCTCTCCGGGGAGCTGTTTTTT. Translated, it gives CASNRALSGELFF.

This chain uses TRBV5-1 with TRBJ2-3; the match to TRBD2 covers 10 bases. The CDR3 runs to 17 residues. After removal of 2 bases from V and 0 bases from J, the junction contained 6 bases not matched to a gene. CDR1 and CDR2 from the germline V gene are SGHRS and YFSETQ. CDR3 DNA: TGCGCCAGCAGCTTTGCTAGCGGGGGATTTAGCACAGATACGCAGTATTTT. It encodes CASSFASGGFSTDTQYF.

This clonotype was counted a few times. This chain joins TRBV6-2 or TRBV6-3 and TRBJ1-1, with 7 bases lining up with TRBD1. Trimming removed 2 bases from V and 0 bases from J; junction bases left unmatched: 3. The CDR3 length is 15 residues. Germline CDR1 MNHEY, CDR2 SVGEGT. CDR3 loop: CASSYGQEMNTEAFF. As DNA, the CDR3 is TGTGCCAGCAGTTACGGACAGGAGATGAACACTGAAGCTTTCTTT.

This rearrangement joins TRBV10-3 to TRBJ2-2; the match to TRBD2 covers 7 bases. Germline CDR1 ENHRY, CDR2 SYGVKD. Unmatched junction bases numbered 3, after V lost 3 bases and J lost 5 bases. The CDR3 spans 14 residues. CDR3 in amino acids: CAISDWGGTGELFF. In DNA form, the CDR3 reads TGTGCCATCAGTGATTGGGGGGGGACCGGGGAGCTGTTTTTT.

In its sample, this clonotype was seen a few times. V gene TRBV11-1 combines with J gene TRBJ2-1, with 12 bases matching TRBD2. The ends lost 4 bases at V and 7 bases at J; junction bases unmatched: 8. This CDR3 has 16 residues. CDR1 is SGHAT and CDR2 is FQDESV in the germline V gene (reference sequence). In DNA, the CDR3 is TGTGCCAGCAGCTGGCTAGCGGGGGGGCTAGCAAATGAGCAGTTCTTC. Its translation: CASSWLAGGLANEQFF.

This clonotype appeared a few times. The gene calls are TRBV7-3 and TRBJ2-1, with TRBD2 as a possible D gene (6 bases). There are 14 residues in the CDR3. Trimming removed 1 base at V and 6 bases at J, with 10 bases between. Germline CDR1 reads SGHTA; CDR2 reads FQGTGA. CDR3 in amino acids: CASSLMGGANEQFF. In DNA, the CDR3 is TGTGCCAGCAGCTTAATGGGCGGGGCCAATGAGCAGTTCTTC. The full variable domain, completed using reference TRBV7-3 and TRBJ2-1, is GAGVSQTPSNKVTEKGKYVELRCDPISGHTALYWYRQSLGQGPEFLIYFQGTGAADDSGLPNDRFFAVRPEGSVSTLKIQRTERGDSAVYLCASSLMGGANEQFFGPGTRLTVL.

This clonotype was seen more than once but under ten times. The chain links TRBV7-2 to TRBJ2-7; D unresolved. This CDR3 region has 12 residues. CDR1 is SGHTA and CDR2 is FQGNSA in the germline V gene. Trimming removed 2 bases at V and 5 bases at J, with 7 bases between. The CDR3 sequence is CASSLIQHEQYF. The CDR3, as DNA: TGTGCCAGCAGCTTAATACAGCACGAGCAGTACTTC.

The CDR3: CSARDQERPSATNEKLFF. The CDR3, as DNA: TGCAGTGCTAGAGATCAGGAAAGACCCTCCGCAACTAATGAAAAACTGTTTTTT. J is TRBJ1-4 and V is TRBV20-1; no firm D call. V lost 0 bases to trimming and J lost 0 bases, with 17 bases between them. The CDR3 spans 18 residues. Germline-derived CDR1 and CDR2 are DFQATT and SNEGSKA (reference sequence).

The chain uses TRBV6-1 and TRBJ1-6; no clear D. In germline, CDR1 is MNHNS, CDR2 SASEGT. The CDR3 spans 14 residues. The V and J ends lost 8 bases and 3 bases respectively, with 11 bases between them. The CDR3 DNA reads as TGTGCCAGCCGAGGAGGCTACTATAATTCACCCCTCCACTTT. It yields the protein CASRGGYYNSPLHF.

The chain joins TRBV28 to TRBJ2-5; D is ambiguous. V was shortened by 3 bases and J by 2 bases, with 13 bases between the two germline ends. The CDR3 runs to 15 residues. Germline V CDR1 and CDR2: MDHEN, SYDVKM. CDR3 residues: CASSFHGRIQETQYF. CDR3 coding DNA: TGTGCCAGCAGTTTCCACGGACGGATACAAGAGACCCAGTACTTC.

Only a few counts were recorded for this clonotype. The CDR3 region has the DNA TGCGCCAGCAGCCAAGAGTCAGCGGGTTTCTACGAGCAGTACTTC. It encodes CASSQESAGFYEQYF. The chain carries TRBV4-1 and TRBJ2-7, with D perhaps matching TRBD2 (6 bases). CDR1 is MGHRA and CDR2 is YSYEKL in the germline V gene. The CDR3 is 15 residues long. V gave up 0 bases and J gave up 3 bases, with 12 bases separating them.

V is TRBV20-1 and J is TRBJ2-5; 10 positions match TRBD2. The CDR3 is made up of 15 amino acids. CDR1 is DFQATT and CDR2 is SNEGSKA in the germline V gene (reference sequence). V lost 6 bases to trimming and J lost 5 bases; unmatched junction nucleotides: 12. CDR3 region: CSALSSGGAGETQYF. In DNA, the CDR3 is TGCAGTGCCCTCTCCAGCGGGGGGGCTGGGGAGACCCAGTACTTC.

This clonotype was seen a handful of times. The chain uses TRBV6-5 and TRBJ1-1; 8 bases map to TRBD1. Germline CDR1 reads MNHEY; CDR2 reads SVGAGI. The CDR3 runs 13 residues. With V trimmed by 7 bases and J by 2 bases, 3 bases remained unmatched. CDR3 nucleotides: TGTGCCAGCATGGACAGGGTAAACACTGAAGCTTTCTTT. The encoded protein is CASMDRVNTEAFF.